These 9 T cell receptor beta chains were all obtained from the same sample, sequenced in a study of T cell responses to AZD1222 COVID-19 vaccine. TCRdb's table, derived via immunoSEQ multiplex PCR, lists solely in-frame clones and lacks some. This sample carries 95,000 to 150,000 clones, 85% to 90% of them seen once, and the ten largest clones take more than 2.5%. The sequencing used peripheral blood, collected on day 0 of AZD1222 vaccination. Receptor source: an adult in good health.

This clone came up a few times. The chain uses TRBV7-2 and TRBJ1-4; 8 positions agree with TRBD1. CDR3 length: 13 residues. CDR1 is SGHTA and CDR2 is FQGNSA in the germline V gene. The ends lost 5 bases at V and 8 bases at J; junction bases unmatched: 4. The CDR3 bases are TGTGCCAGCAGCGCCGGGACAGGAGAAAAACTGTTTTTT. Encoded protein: CASSAGTGEKLFF. Together with reference TRBV7-2 and TRBJ1-4, the CDR3 gives the full variable domain: GAGVSQSPSNKVTEKGKDVELRCDPISGHTALYWYRQSLGQGLEFLIYFQGNSAPDKSGLPSDRFSAERTGGSVSTLTIQRTQQEDSAVYLCASSAGTGEKLFFGSGTQLSVL.

The CDR3 sequence is CASSISRGSSSTDTQYF. Here the CDR3 DNA reads TGTGCCAGTAGTATTAGCCGGGGAAGCTCTAGCACAGATACGCAGTATTTT. This sequence joins TRBV19 and TRBJ2-3, with a tentative D call TRBD2 (5 bases). Trimming shortened V by 3 bases and J by 0 bases, and 16 bases separated the two germline ends. The CDR3 is 17 residues long. Germline values: CDR1 LNHDA, CDR2 SQIVND (reference sequence).

The chain joins TRBV3-1 (or the pseudogene TRBV3-2) to TRBJ1-3; no clear D gene. The V gene lost 1 base and the J gene lost 2 bases, with 12 bases spanning the gap. The CDR3 sequence is 16 residues long. Germline V gives CDR1 LGHDT, CDR2 YNNKEL (reference sequence). The DNA for the CDR3 is TGTGCCAGCAGCCAAGGGACCCCGGGCGCTGGAAACACCATATATTTT. It yields the protein CASSQGTPGAGNTIYF.

The rearrangement uses TRBV7-9 and TRBJ2-5; the D gene is possibly TRBD2 (5 bases). The CDR3 sequence is 12 residues long. The germline V and J ends were trimmed by 7 bases and 2 bases, with 8 bases remaining between them. Germline loops: CDR1 SEHNR, CDR2 FQNEAQ (reference sequence). The CDR3 DNA is TGTGCCAGCACACCGGGGCAAGAGACCCAGTACTTC. Amino acids: CASTPGQETQYF.

The genes are TRBV18 and TRBJ2-1; 11 nucleotides align to TRBD2. This CDR3 has 14 residues. The germline gives CDR1 KGHSH, CDR2 LQKENI. V lost 3 bases, J lost 8 bases, and 3 bases stayed unmatched. The CDR3 protein is CASSPSGGADEQFF. CDR3 coding DNA: TGTGCCAGCTCACCTAGCGGGGGGGCGGATGAGCAGTTCTTC.

The chain combines TRBV9 with TRBJ1-2; perhaps TRBD1 as D (5 bases). Trimming shortened V by 10 bases and J by 6 bases, and 13 bases separated the two germline ends. Germline values: CDR1 SGDLS, CDR2 YYNGEE. The CDR3 runs to 11 residues. This CDR3 reads CAGQDPHGYTF. For the CDR3, the DNA is TGTGCCGGACAAGACCCCCATGGCTACACCTTC.

This clone turned up a few times. The V gene is TRBV6-2 or TRBV6-3, the J gene TRBJ1-1, with 7 bases fitting TRBD1. The CDR3 contains 16 residues. V lost 5 bases to trimming and J lost 0 bases; unmatched junction nucleotides: 9. Germline CDR1 is MNHEY and CDR2 is SVGEGT. This chain's CDR3 is CASSIPGQSLNTEAFF. In nucleotides, the CDR3 is TGTGCCAGCAGTATACCGGGACAGTCTCTGAACACTGAAGCTTTCTTT.

J is TRBJ2-2 and V is TRBV5-1; 7 nucleotides match TRBD1. V lost 4 bases to trimming and J lost 4 bases; unmatched junction nucleotides: 7. In germline, CDR1 is SGHRS, CDR2 YFSETQ. The CDR3 contains 15 residues. The CDR3 DNA is TGCGCCAGCAGCCTCGAGGGGGCCGGCACCGGGGAGCTGTTTTTT. Translation: CASSLEGAGTGELFF.

This chain uses TRBV10-3 with TRBJ2-7; D is tentatively TRBD1 or TRBD2 (7 bases each). The CDR3 runs 13 residues. The germline gives CDR1 ENHRY, CDR2 SYGVKD. V was cut by 10 bases and J by 6 bases, with 19 bases left in between. The DNA of the CDR3 is TGTGCCACAGGGGGGGGCAGGGCCGCCGAGCAGTACTTC. Translation: CATGGGRAAEQYF.